A selection of T cell receptor beta chains follows, all from one sample in a study of vaccination and CD4 T cells after COVID-19. TCRdb passed the PCR reads through MiXCR, listing each CDR3 protein once. The data show more than 10,000 distinct CDR3 sequences, with about two fifths seen just once and 10% to 15% held by the top ten. These receptors' antigens are unknown. Material: CD4+ T cells from blood, cultured in vitro. The receptor source for this set is a human donor who had recovered from COVID-19. Each CDR3 is given with its conserved first and last residue. D genes are given only for firm matches. Some rows mark clone size as missing; the rest say once, few, many or name a class of expanded clone.

j_call v_call cdr3_length clone_size d_call cdr3_nt cdr3_aa
TRBJ1-6 TRBV10-3 15 . . TGTGCCATCAGTGATATGAGGGGTAGCAATTCACCCCTCCACTTT CAISDMRGSNSPLHF
TRBJ2-1 TRBV20-1 14 once TRBD2 TGCAGTGCTAGAAAGGGACTAGCTATCAATGAGCAGTTCTTC CSARKGLAINEQFF
TRBJ2-3 TRBV20-1 14 . TRBD2 TGCAGTGCTAGGCTACGAAGCGGGGGAGATACGCAGTATTTT CSARLRSGGDTQYF
TRBJ2-5 TRBV5-3 16 . . TGTGCCGCTAGGGGGGGGTCGGGAGGATGGCAAGAGACCCAGTACTTC CAARGGSGGWQETQYF
TRBJ2-7 TRBV7-9 14 . TRBD2 TGTGCCAGCAGCCCTACGGGGGGAGCCTACGAGCAGTACTTC CASSPTGGAYEQYF
TRBJ1-6 TRBV20-1 20 few TRBD1 TGCAGTGCTAGAGGGGGGGTCGACAGGGGGCGCAGTCTCGTATTTTCACCCCTCCACTTT CSARGGVDRGRSLVFSPLHF
TRBJ2-1 TRBV10-3 14 . TRBD2 TGTGCCACAGGACTAGCGGGAGATGGTGATGAGCAGTTCTTC CATGLAGDGDEQFF
TRBJ1-5 TRBV4-2 20 . . TGTGCCAGCAGCCAAGATATCCCTCGAGGCCCGGGGGATAGCAATCAGCCCCAGCATTTT CASSQDIPRGPGDSNQPQHF
TRBJ2-7 TRBV20-1 12 . . TGCAGTGCTAGGGTGGGGTCGCGGGAGCAGTACTTC CSARVGSREQYF
TRBJ1-3 TRBV19 12 . . TGTGCCAGTAGTATAGATGACAACACCATATATTTT CASSIDDNTIYF
TRBJ1-3 TRBV6-1 15 few . TGTGCCAGCGATCTTAGGAAAGGGGATGGAAACACCATATATTTT CASDLRKGDGNTIYF
TRBJ2-7 TRBV6-2/TRBV6-3 16 . TRBD2 TGTGCCATCCAAACCTGGACTAGCGGAGGATACTACGAGCAGTACTTC CAIQTWTSGGYYEQYF
TRBJ1-2 TRBV6-1 14 . . TGTGCCAGCATTGCCCAGACGTCTAACTATGGCTACACCTTC CASIAQTSNYGYTF
TRBJ1-2 TRBV29-1 13 . TRBD1 TGCAGCGTTGAGGTCGGGACAGGTGGTGGCTACACCTTC CSVEVGTGGGYTF
TRBJ2-5 TRBV2 17 few . TGTGCCAGCAGTGAAATCGGGCGGCCCCGGTACCAAGAGACCCAGTACTTC CASSEIGRPRYQETQYF
TRBJ1-2 TRBV10-2 14 once . TGCGCCAGCAGTGAGTCGACGGCCTGGGATGGCTACACCTTC CASSESTAWDGYTF
TRBJ2-3 TRBV4-1 15 few . TGCGCCAGCAGCCAAGGGATCCAGTACACAGATACGCAGTATTTT CASSQGIQYTDTQYF
TRBJ2-1 TRBV4-2 17 . TRBD2 TGTGCCAGCAGCCAAGATACTAGCGGGAGAGGATGGAATGAGCAGTTCTTC CASSQDTSGRGWNEQFF
TRBJ1-1 TRBV20-1 16 few TRBD1 TGCAGTGCTAGACAGGGACAGGGAAGGGAGAACACTGAAGCTTTCTTT CSARQGQGRENTEAFF
TRBJ1-5 TRBV30 14 . . TGTGCCTGGAGTGTATTGGCAGGTAATCAGCCCCAGCATTTT CAWSVLAGNQPQHF
TRBJ2-7 TRBV7-2 15 few . TGTGCCAGCAGCTTCGTGGGGGAGATCTCCTACGAGCAGTACTTC CASSFVGEISYEQYF
TRBJ2-7 TRBV20-1 14 . TRBD1 TGCAGTGCTAGCCCCAGGACAGGGTCCTCCGAGCAGTACTTC CSASPRTGSSEQYF
TRBJ1-5 TRBV20-1 15 few TRBD1 TGCAGTGCTAGCACAGGGGTCCATAGCAATCAGCCCCAGCATTTT CSASTGVHSNQPQHF
TRBJ2-2 TRBV6-1 16 . TRBD2 TGTGCCAGCAGTCGCCGACTAGCGGGAGATGCCGGGGAGCTGTTTTTT CASSRRLAGDAGELFF
TRBJ2-2 TRBV30 13 . . TGTGCCTGGAGTGGCCAAAACACCGGGGAGCTGTTTTTT CAWSGQNTGELFF
TRBJ1-5 TRBV19 16 . . TGTGCCAGTACCCTAGGGGCGGGGCTTAGCAATCAGCCCCAGCATTTT CASTLGAGLSNQPQHF